This T cell receptor (beta chain) was profiled in a study of blood T cell repertoires in COVID-19. About the research overall: Sample material is recorded as cDNA or gDNA derived from T cells, B-cell-depleted T cells, or PBMCs.

Original data processing: Using reference gene primer amplification, nucleated cell counts were estimated. TCRdb's table, derived via immunoSEQ multiplex PCR, lists solely in-frame clones and lacks some. For V, J and clone size, that table is used; D and trimming come from the DNA. Among about 220,000 clones listed, around three quarters were seen once. CDR1 SGHKS and CDR2 YYEKEE come from the germline V gene (reference sequence). With V trimmed by 4 bases and J by 5 bases, 1 base remained unmatched. The CDR3 sequence is 14 residues long. Sequenced input: peripheral blood. The TCR comes from a woman aged 70-85 years with acute or convalescent COVID-19. The rearrangement uses TRBV5-5 and TRBJ2-5; TRBD2 matches 14 bases. Here the CDR3 reads CASSGTSGGETQYF. The DNA of the CDR3 is TGTGCCAGCAGCGGGACTAGCGGGGGCGAGACCCAGTACTTC.